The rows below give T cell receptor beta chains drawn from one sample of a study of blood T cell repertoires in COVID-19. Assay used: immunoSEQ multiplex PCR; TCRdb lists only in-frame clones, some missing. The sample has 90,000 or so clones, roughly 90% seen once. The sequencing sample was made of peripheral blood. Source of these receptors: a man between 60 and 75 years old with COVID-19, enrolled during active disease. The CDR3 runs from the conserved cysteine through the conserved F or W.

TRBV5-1	CASSSLAGEDETQYF
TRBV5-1	CASSLDRGPVNYGYTF
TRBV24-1	CATSGGDSYNEQFF
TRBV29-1	CSVQQITNYGYTF
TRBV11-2	CASSLGIGGDTEAFF
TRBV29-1	CSVEVGNTIYF
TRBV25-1	CASRRQGNTEAFF
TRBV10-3	CAISEFSSGFNNEQFF
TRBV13	CASRQVGNTGELFF
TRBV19	CASSTPGTSPYNEQFF
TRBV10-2	CASISGASYNEQFF
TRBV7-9	CASSLAPRQGEQFF
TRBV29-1	CSVDGTSEAYNEQFF
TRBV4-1	CASSQDGGLAGGSSYNEQFF
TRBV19	CASSIPDRGNYGYTF
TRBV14	CASSQTGIADTQYF